This T cell receptor beta chain was sequenced for a study of OX40 agonist ivuxolimab in advanced cancers. Overall study: Partial responses, seen in three patients, involved one hepatocellular carcinoma and two cutaneous melanomas. Findings and caveats of the study: Certain nonresponders additionally had low normalized T-cell clonal expansion.

This CDR3 is 15 amino acids long. V was clipped by 2 bases and J by 1 base, with 9 bases between them. The germline V gene encodes CDR1 LNHDA and CDR2 SQIVND (reference sequence). A note on this clone: Antigen specificity is unknown.

This table comes from immunoSEQ multiplex PCR, and its TCRdb copy is limited to in-frame clones, with some not included. The sample includes 36,000 or so clones, around 82% of them seen just once. With autoimmune disease history or systemic immunosuppression, patients were excluded. The clonotype was recovered from an adult with an advanced solid tumor such as melanoma, head and neck, liver or kidney cancer. The V gene is TRBV19, the J gene TRBJ1-5; D is perhaps TRBD1 (6 bases). The input for sequencing was CD4+ or CD8+ T cells sorted from blood, taken in a trial of the OX40 agonist ivuxolimab. CDR3 DNA: TGTGCCAGTAGTATATACAGGGCGAGCAATCAGCCCCAGCATTTT. The encoded protein is CASSIYRASNQPQHF.